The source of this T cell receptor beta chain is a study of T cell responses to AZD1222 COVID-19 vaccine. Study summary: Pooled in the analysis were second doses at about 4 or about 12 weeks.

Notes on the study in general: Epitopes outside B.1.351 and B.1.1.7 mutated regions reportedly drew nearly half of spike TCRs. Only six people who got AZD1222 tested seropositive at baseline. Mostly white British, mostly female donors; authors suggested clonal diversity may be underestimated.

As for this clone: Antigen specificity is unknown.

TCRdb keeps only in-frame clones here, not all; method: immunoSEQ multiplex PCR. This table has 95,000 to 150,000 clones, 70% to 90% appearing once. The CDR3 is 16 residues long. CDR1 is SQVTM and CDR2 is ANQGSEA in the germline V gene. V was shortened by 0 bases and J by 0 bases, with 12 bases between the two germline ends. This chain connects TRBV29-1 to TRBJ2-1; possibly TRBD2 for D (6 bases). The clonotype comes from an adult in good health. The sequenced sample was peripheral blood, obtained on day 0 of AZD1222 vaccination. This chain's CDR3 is CSVEDPSASSYNEQFF. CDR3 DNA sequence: TGCAGCGTTGAAGATCCTAGCGCAAGCTCCTACAATGAGCAGTTCTTC.